The 32 T cell receptor beta chains in this list originate from one sample, sequenced in a study of T cells in Graves' hyperthyroidism and ophthalmopathy. Amplification of TCR beta CDR3 regions was performed using RNA transcripts as template. First-round RT-PCR with HTBI primers amplified the TCR CDR3 region. TCRdb re-called the multiplex PCR reads through MiXCR, storing one row per CDR3 protein. The sample comprises under 650,000 distinct CDR3 sequences, roughly 17% of which are singletons, and 3.8% rests with the top ten. Sequencing input: blood. Receptor source: a young woman with Graves' hyperthyroidism.

Turning to this clonotype: Just one base apart from a much larger clone, this may be a read error. In this CDR3 the conserved last residue, phenylalanine or tryptophan, is missing, so a read error is likely. CDR3 coding DNA: TGTGCCAGCAGCTTGGAATGGCCGGGCTACGAGCAGTACCTC. Amino acid sequence: CASSLEWPGYEQYL. This chain uses TRBV7-2 with TRBJ2-7; D not certain. Germline CDR1 is SGHTA and CDR2 is FQGNSA. V lost 3 bases and J 3 bases, leaving 12 bases between the germline ends. This CDR3 is built from 14 residues.

The rearrangement joins TRBV27 to TRBJ2-5; 11 bases agree with TRBD1. V lost 10 bases, J lost 3 bases, and 7 bases stayed unmatched. Germline CDR1 reads MNHEY; CDR2 reads SMNVEV (reference sequence). The CDR3 runs 14 residues. This CDR3 is CATRRTGGKETQYF. In DNA form, the CDR3 reads TGTGCCACCCGACGGACAGGGGGCAAAGAGACCCAGTACTTC.

The chain is built from TRBV19 and TRBJ1-1, with a tentative D call TRBD1 (5 bases). V was trimmed by 7 bases and J by 11 bases, leaving 17 bases between them. This CDR3 is 12 amino acids long. Germline V gene lookup returns CDR1 LNHDA and CDR2 SQIVND (reference sequence). The CDR3 sequence: CASIAGAREAFF. The CDR3, as DNA: TGTGCCAGTATCGCCGGGGCCCGGGAGGCTTTCTTT.

The chain carries TRBV29-1 and TRBJ2-7, with a tentative D call TRBD1 (5 bases). The V end was cut by 3 bases, the J end by 6 bases, with 15 bases between. Germline V CDR1 and CDR2: SQVTM, ANQGSEA. CDR3 size: 13 residues. CDR3 nucleotide sequence: TGCAGCGTTGACGGACAAGGCCCCGTCGAGCAGTACTTC. As protein: CSVDGQGPVEQYF.

The genes are TRBV19 and TRBJ2-1; 8 nucleotides align to TRBD1. Germline V gene data show CDR1 as LNHDA and CDR2 as SQIVND (reference sequence). The CDR3 sequence is 14 residues long. V shed 5 bases and J 9 bases; nucleotides not matched to a gene: 9. For the CDR3, the DNA is TGTGCCAGTAGTTCACAGGGGGTGGGGATTGAGCAGTTCTTC. This gives the protein CASSSQGVGIEQFF.

The chain employs TRBV5-1 and TRBJ2-1; D is unresolved. V was shortened by 2 bases and J by 1 base, with 19 bases between the two germline ends. Germline CDR1 and CDR2: SGHRS and YFSETQ. The CDR3 contains 18 residues. CDR3 coding DNA: TGCGCCAGCAGCTTTCCCCATCCGACAATTGTATCCTACAATGAGCAGTTCTTC. It specifies CASSFPHPTIVSYNEQFF.

This clonotype was counted at least ten times. CDR3 sequence: CSARDPELNQPQHF. The CDR3 DNA reads as TGCAGTGCTAGAGATCCAGAGTTAAATCAGCCCCAGCATTTT. The chain recombines TRBV20-1 with TRBJ1-5; D gene uncertain. CDR1 and CDR2 from the germline V gene are DFQATT and SNEGSKA (reference sequence). CDR3 length: 14 amino acids. Trimming shortened V by 0 bases and J by 4 bases, and 10 bases separated the two germline ends.

The rearrangement uses TRBV11-3 and TRBJ2-1; the match to TRBD2 covers 13 bases. This CDR3 contains 18 residues. V lost 4 bases, J lost 0 bases, and 6 bases stayed unmatched. Per the germline V gene, CDR1 is SGHNT and CDR2 is YENEEA. CDR3 in amino acids: CASSSGTSGVVSYNEQFF. The CDR3 bases are TGTGCCAGCAGCTCCGGGACTAGCGGGGTCGTCTCCTACAATGAGCAGTTCTTC.

Many counts were recorded for this clonotype. CDR3: CASSPPRPFTNEKLFF. The CDR3 DNA sequence: TGTGCCAGCAGTCCCCCAAGGCCATTTACTAATGAAAAACTGTTTTTT. The rearrangement links TRBV28 to TRBJ1-4; no definite D call. V was pared by 5 bases and J by 2 bases, with 15 bases between. The CDR3 is 16 amino acids. The germline CDR1 and CDR2 sequences are MDHEN and SYDVKM.

This clonotype was seen ten or more times. This rearrangement joins TRBV12-3 or TRBV12-4 to TRBJ2-3; TRBD1 agrees at 10 bases. V dropped 3 bases and J dropped 5; count of bases not matched to a gene: 2. The CDR3 contains 14 residues. The CDR3 region is CASSFGQGEDTQYF. The DNA of the CDR3 is TGTGCCAGCAGTTTCGGACAGGGGGAAGATACGCAGTATTTT.

This clonotype showed up just a few times. The chain couples TRBV2 to TRBJ2-6; D unclear. Germline V CDR1 and CDR2: SNHLY, FYNNEI. Trimming cost V 0 bases and J 4 bases, with 10 bases left between them. There are 16 residues in the CDR3. As DNA, the CDR3 is TGTGCCAGCAGTGAAGCCGTACAGTACGGGGCCAACGTCCTGACTTTC. Its protein product is CASSEAVQYGANVLTF.

J is TRBJ2-1 and V is TRBV20-1; TRBD1 aligns across 9 bases. The CDR3 has 14 residues. V dropped 3 bases and J dropped 7; count of bases not matched to a gene: 7. From germline, CDR1 is DFQATT and CDR2 SNEGSKA (reference sequence). CDR3 in DNA: TGCAGTGCTAGTACCGGGACAGGGTGGAATGAGCAGTTCTTC. This translates into CSASTGTGWNEQFF.

This clonotype was detected a few times. The V gene is TRBV10-2, the J gene TRBJ2-7; possibly TRBD2 for D (6 bases). Trimming removed 4 bases from V and 1 base from J, with 17 bases in between. CDR1 and CDR2 (germline): WSHSY, SAAADI. This CDR3 has 16 residues. CDR3 nucleotide sequence: TGCGCCAGCAGTGTCCTGCGTACTAGCCCGTCCTACGAGCAGTACTTC. It translates to CASSVLRTSPSYEQYF.

The chain combines TRBV27 with TRBJ2-2; 11 positions agree with TRBD2. With 7 bases clipped from V and 8 bases from J, the junction kept 12 bases outside the gene matches. The CDR3 is 16 amino acids. Germline CDR1 and CDR2: MNHEY and SMNVEV (reference sequence). The DNA of the CDR3 is TGTGCCAGCAAGAGGGGTACTAGCGGGAGTTCGGGGGAGCTGTTTTTT. Translation: CASKRGTSGSSGELFF.

This clonotype was counted a few times. This chain joins TRBV27 and TRBJ2-7, with D possibly being TRBD2 (6 bases). CDR1 is MNHEY, CDR2 SMNVEV, per germline (reference sequence). V gave up 4 bases and J gave up 1 base, with 14 bases separating them. This CDR3 has 15 amino acids. CDR3 in DNA: TGTGCCAGCAGTTGGGGAGGTGGTGGGTCCTACGAGCAGTACTTC. Translation gives CASSWGGGGSYEQYF.

Ten or more counts support this clonotype. V gene TRBV6-1 combines with J gene TRBJ2-3; D not certain. This CDR3 has 13 residues. Trimming removed 2 bases at V and 4 bases at J, with 7 bases between. The germline gives CDR1 MNHNS, CDR2 SASEGT. CDR3 amino acids: CASSEYLPDTQYF. The CDR3 coding sequence is TGTGCCAGCAGTGAATATTTACCAGATACGCAGTATTTT.

In its sample, this clonotype was seen a few times. The chain recombines TRBV5-1 with TRBJ2-5, with 8 bases identical to TRBD1. The V segment lost 4 bases and the J segment 0 bases; nucleotides outside the gene matches: 2. Germline values: CDR1 SGHRS, CDR2 YFSETQ. The CDR3 sequence is 14 residues long. In DNA form, the CDR3 reads TGCGCCAGCAGCCCGACAGGGGACCAAGAGACCCAGTACTTC. Residues: CASSPTGDQETQYF.

This clonotype was detected ten times or more. The chain carries TRBV3-1 and TRBJ2-3; D remains ambiguous. Germline values: CDR1 LGHDT, CDR2 YNNKEL (reference sequence). Trimming cost V 4 bases and J 6 bases, with 11 bases left between them. The CDR3 loop spans 13 amino acids. In DNA form, the CDR3 reads TGTGCCAGCAGCCCCCTCTGGTCCGATACGCAGTATTTT. This encodes CASSPLWSDTQYF.

A few counts support this clonotype. The genes are TRBV14 and TRBJ2-3; no definite D call. Germline V gene sequence: CDR1 SGHDN, CDR2 FVKESK. The CDR3 totals 14 residues. V was shortened by 2 bases and J by 2 bases, with 8 bases between the two germline ends. The CDR3 DNA sequence: TGTGCCAGCAGCCAACTCGGCTACACAGATACGCAGTATTTT. Translated, it gives CASSQLGYTDTQYF.

This clonotype has only a few counts. Relative to the germline gene, one junction end is altered; a read error may explain this. This chain connects TRBV19 to TRBJ2-1; no firm D call. The CDR3 sequence is 13 residues long. Germline CDR1 reads LNHDA; CDR2 reads SQIVND (reference sequence). CDR3 sequence: CASSILLHNEQLF. CDR3 coding DNA: TGTGCCAGTAGTATCCTTTTACACAATGAGCAGCTCTTC. Complete variable domain (other parts from reference TRBV19 and TRBJ2-1): DGGITQSPKYLFRKEGQNVTLSCEQNLNHDAMYWYRQDPGQGLRLIYYSQIVNDFQKGDIAEGYSVSREKKESFPLTVTSAQKNPTAFYLCASSILLHNEQLFGPGTRLTVL.

This clonotype was detected many times. The CDR3 nucleotides read TGTGCCTGGGGTATCTACGAGCAGTACTTC. The encoded protein is CAWGIYEQYF. The chain joins TRBV30 to TRBJ2-7; D is uncertain. Germline lookup yields CDR1 GTSNPN and CDR2 SVGIG (reference sequence). There are 10 residues in the CDR3. V shed 5 bases and J shed 3 bases, with 5 bases lying between them.

This clonotype appeared many times. The V and J genes are TRBV30 and TRBJ2-7; 9 nucleotides agree with TRBD1. CDR3 length equals 16 residues. The germline CDR1 and CDR2 sequences are GTSNPN and SVGIG (reference sequence). Germline trimming cut 1 base from V and 3 bases from J; bases unmatched to any gene: 10. The CDR3 is CAWSAPRTGVNYEQYF. CDR3 DNA: TGTGCCTGGAGTGCCCCGAGGACAGGGGTAAACTACGAGCAGTACTTC.

This clonotype was recorded at least ten times. The J gene is TRBJ2-1, the V gene TRBV6-2 or TRBV6-3; TRBD2 might be the D (6 bases). V dropped 3 bases and J dropped 5 bases, with 14 bases sitting between them. The CDR3 is 15 amino acids. Per the germline V gene, CDR1 is MNHEY and CDR2 is SVGEGT. In DNA, the CDR3 is TGTGCCAGCAGTTATTCGCTAGCGCTAGACAATGAGCAGTTCTTC. Translation: CASSYSLALDNEQFF.

This clonotype was recorded at least ten times. This chain uses TRBV20-1 with TRBJ2-7; 13 nucleotides align to TRBD2. V was clipped by 5 bases and J by 5 bases; unmatched bases: 3. CDR1 is DFQATT, CDR2 SNEGSKA, per germline (reference sequence). This CDR3 comprises 13 residues. DNA of the CDR3: TGCAGTGCTTGGACTAGCGGGAGTAACGAGCAGTACTTC. Amino acid sequence: CSAWTSGSNEQYF.

This clonotype was counted between two and nine times. The chain is built from TRBV30 and TRBJ1-2; D not resolved. The CDR3 runs to 11 residues. Germline-derived CDR1 and CDR2 are GTSNPN and SVGIG (reference sequence). The CDR3: CAGHPNYGYTF. DNA for the CDR3: TGTGCGGGTCACCCTAACTATGGCTACACCTTC.

Comments on this clonotype: Being one base from a much bigger clone, this may be a read error. V usage is TRBV5-1 and J usage is TRBJ2-7; D is tentatively TRBD1 or TRBD2 (5 bases each). The CDR3 is 13 residues long. The germline CDR1 and CDR2 sequences are SGHRS and YFSETQ. This CDR3 is CVSSWDPEEEQYF. CDR3 in DNA: TGCGTCAGCAGCTGGGACCCCGAGGAAGAGCAGTACTTC.

This clonotype has more than one count but fewer than ten. The rearrangement joins TRBV5-1 to TRBJ2-6; D perhaps matches TRBD1 (6 bases). CDR1 is SGHRS, CDR2 YFSETQ, per germline. Deletions cut 0 bases from V and 0 bases from J, with 16 bases between. There are 19 residues in the CDR3. CDR3 DNA sequence: TGCGCCAGCAGCTTGGATCTGGTGACAGGACTCTCTGGGGCCAACGTCCTGACTTTC. This codes for CASSLDLVTGLSGANVLTF.

This clonotype has a handful of counts. The rearrangement uses TRBV7-3 and TRBJ1-1; 7 bases are shared with TRBD1. CDR1 and CDR2 from the germline V gene are SGHTA and FQGTGA. The ends lost 4 bases at V and 0 bases at J; junction bases unmatched: 5. This CDR3 has 15 amino acids. CDR3 in DNA: TGTGCCAGCAGCTCTAAAGGGGGCCTGAACACTGAAGCTTTCTTT. Its protein is CASSSKGGLNTEAFF.

This chain uses TRBV10-3 with TRBJ2-1, with a possible D match to TRBD1 (5 bases). This CDR3 has 14 residues. Trimming shortened V by 3 bases and J by 4 bases, and 10 bases separated the two germline ends. Germline values: CDR1 ENHRY, CDR2 SYGVKD. The CDR3, as DNA: TGTGCCATCAGTGAATCGGACAATTACAATGAGCAGTTCTTC. It is translated as CAISESDNYNEQFF.

V usage is TRBV20-1 and J usage is TRBJ1-6, with TRBD1 identical over 8 bases. Trimming took 3 bases from V and 4 from J; bases not matched to a gene: 14. CDR1 and CDR2 (germline): DFQATT, SNEGSKA (reference sequence). The CDR3 is 18 amino acids. DNA of the CDR3: TGCAGTGCTAGTCGTTCGGGACAGGTGGACGTTTATAATTCACCCCTCCACTTT. Translated: CSASRSGQVDVYNSPLHF.

This clonotype was seen many times. This chain uses TRBV7-8 with TRBJ1-1; tentatively, D is TRBD1 (5 bases). Germline CDR1 reads SGHVS; CDR2 reads FQNEAQ. The CDR3 length is 13 residues. The germline V and J ends were trimmed by 6 bases and 4 bases, with 12 bases remaining between them. CDR3 amino acids: CASSMQGSTEAFF. Here the CDR3 DNA reads TGTGCCAGCAGTATGCAGGGATCCACTGAAGCTTTCTTT.

This clonotype was recorded at least ten times. V gene TRBV2 combines with J gene TRBJ2-7; 7 bases fit TRBD2. V lost 6 bases and J lost 3; bases outside the gene matches: 8. CDR1 SNHLY and CDR2 FYNNEI come from the germline V gene. The CDR3 sequence is 14 residues long. Written as DNA, the CDR3 is TGTGCCAGCAGGCGACTAGCCCCTATCTACGAGCAGTACTTC. Translated, it gives CASRRLAPIYEQYF. Complete variable domain (other parts from reference TRBV2 and TRBJ2-7): EPEVTQTPSHQVTQMGQEVILRCVPISNHLYFYWYRQILGQKVEFLVSFYNNEISEKSEIFDDQFSVERPDGSNFTLKIRSTKLEDSAMYFCASRRLAPIYEQYFGPGTRLTVT.